This T cell receptor (beta chain) was sequenced in a study of CD4+ T cells in melanoma (dated by TCRdb to the early 2020s). With respect to the entire study: Neoantigen-specific CD4+ T cells in human melanoma were investigated in the study. Study-wide conclusions, independent of this receptor: Diverse differentiation states were reported to be shown by neoantigen-specific CD4+ T cells in melanoma. The report described a correlation between neoantigen-specific CD4+ T cells and the function of CD8+ T cells, macrophages and B cells.

The donors were melanoma patients. A few counts support this clone. The clone's antigen remains unknown. No much larger clonotype is one base removed from it; base qualities were not supplied. Libraries were constructed by the immunoSEQ multiplex PCR assay. Entries here come from immuneACCESS through TCRdb and include only in-frame sequences with V and J called. Some clones fail to appear in such tables; in the studies checked, an unresolved V gene covers under half of the shortfall, and the cause of the remainder is unknown. The sample includes tens of thousands of clones, with almost 70% observed a single time. Roughly 4.4% of the sample is taken by the ten largest. Between the V and J ends, shortened by 1 base and 1 base respectively, the junction contains 2 bases. The CDR3, from cysteine to phenylalanine, totals 13 residues. CDR3 DNA only is kept here, 39 bases in frame from base 1. Per the germline V gene, SGHAT is the CDR1 and FQNNGV is the CDR2.

Sequences were obtained from tumor tissue. The rearrangement combines TRBV11-2 with TRBJ1-5, with the D gene call left open. The sequence came from a human donor with melanoma. The CDR3 has the sequence CASSLGSNQPQHF. The nucleotides are TGTGCCAGCAGCTTAGGGAGCAATCAGCCCCAGCATTTT.